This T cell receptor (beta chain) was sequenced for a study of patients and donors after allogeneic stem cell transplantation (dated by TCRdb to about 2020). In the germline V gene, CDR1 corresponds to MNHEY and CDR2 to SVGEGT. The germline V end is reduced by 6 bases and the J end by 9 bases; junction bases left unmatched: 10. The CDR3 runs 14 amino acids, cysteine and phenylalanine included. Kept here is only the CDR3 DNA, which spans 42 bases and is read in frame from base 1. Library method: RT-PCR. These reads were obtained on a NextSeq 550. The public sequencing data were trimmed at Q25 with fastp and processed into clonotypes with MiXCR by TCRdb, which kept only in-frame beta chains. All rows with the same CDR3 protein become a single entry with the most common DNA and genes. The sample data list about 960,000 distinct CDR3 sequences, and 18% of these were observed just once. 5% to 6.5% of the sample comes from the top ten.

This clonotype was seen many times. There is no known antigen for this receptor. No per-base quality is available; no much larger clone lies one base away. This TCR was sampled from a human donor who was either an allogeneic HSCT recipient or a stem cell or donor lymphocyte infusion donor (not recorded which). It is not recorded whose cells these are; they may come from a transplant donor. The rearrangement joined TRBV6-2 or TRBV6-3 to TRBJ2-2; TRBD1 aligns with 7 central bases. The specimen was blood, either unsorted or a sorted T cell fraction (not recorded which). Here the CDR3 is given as CASSPIMDRRELFF. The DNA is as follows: TGTGCCAGCAGCCCAATCATGGACAGGAGGGAGCTGTTTTTT.